These 27 T cell receptor beta chains share one sample of origin, sequenced in a study of T cells in narcolepsy. TCRdb's table, derived via immunoSEQ multiplex PCR, lists solely in-frame clones and lacks some. The profile shows some 32,000 clones, roughly 79% of them singletons. Source material: memory (CD45RA-) CD4+ T cells from blood. The receptors originated from a human donor in good health.

The V gene is TRBV6-1, the J gene TRBJ2-7; 8 bases are a match to TRBD1. CDR1 and CDR2 (germline): MNHNS, SASEGT. Trimming cost V 6 bases and J 3 bases; bases outside gene matches: 7. The CDR3 loop spans 14 amino acids. The CDR3 DNA sequence: TGTGCCAGCAGAATTCGACAGGGGTACTACGAGCAGTACTTC. Translating it yields CASRIRQGYYEQYF.

J is TRBJ2-4 and V is TRBV15; tentatively, D is TRBD2 (8 bases). The germline gives CDR1 LNHNV, CDR2 YYDKDF (reference sequence). This CDR3 is built from 15 residues. The V gene lost 3 bases and the J gene lost 6 bases, with 15 bases spanning the gap. CDR3 protein: CATSRGLGGGNIQYF. The CDR3 DNA sequence: TGTGCCACCAGCAGGGGACTAGGGGGCGGAAACATTCAGTACTTC.

The chain has TRBV11-2 and TRBJ1-2, with D tentatively TRBD1 (5 bases). The germline gives CDR1 SGHAT, CDR2 FQNNGV. CDR3 length: 13 amino acids. Trimming took off 4 bases at V and 5 bases at J, with 11 bases between the two ends. This CDR3 is CASSSSRAYGYTF. Written as DNA, the CDR3 is TGTGCCAGCAGCTCGAGCAGGGCTTATGGCTACACCTTC.

This clone was picked up a small number of times. The V and J genes are TRBV21-1 and TRBJ2-7; the table's D call TRBD2 went unverified against the DNA. TRBV21-1 is tagged as a pseudogene. The length of the CDR3 is 15 residues. CDR3 DNA sequence: TGTGCCAGCAGCAAAGGAACCGGACTACACTACGAGCAGTACTTC. Protein product: CASSKGTGLHYEQYF.

This chain connects TRBV5-4 to TRBJ2-7; TRBD2 aligns across 9 bases. Germline CDR1 is SGHNT and CDR2 is YYREEE (reference sequence). V trimming: 0 bases; J trimming: 6 bases; junction bases outside the gene matches: 10. The CDR3 is 16 residues long. This chain's CDR3 is CASSLGVLAGGLEQYF. The CDR3 region has the DNA TGTGCCAGCAGCTTGGGGGTCCTTGCGGGAGGGCTCGAGCAGTACTTC. Full variable domain (outside the CDR3, taken from reference TRBV5-4 and TRBJ2-7): ETGVTQSPTHLIKTRGQQVTLRCSSQSGHNTVSWYQQALGQGPQFIFQYYREEENGRGNFPPRFSGLQFPNYSSELNVNALELDDSALYLCASSLGVLAGGLEQYFGPGTRLTVT.

The V and J genes are TRBV21-1 and TRBJ1-5; TRBD1, the D gene given by the table, was not confirmed from the DNA. TRBV21-1 is classified as a pseudogene. The CDR3 sequence is 15 residues long. The CDR3 DNA reads as TGTGCCAGCAGACCTTTCCGACAGGGGGATCAGCCCCAGCATTTT. Translation: CASRPFRQGDQPQHF.

The genes are TRBV11-2 and TRBJ1-5; TRBD1 agrees at 7 bases. CDR3 length: 17 residues. With 5 bases clipped from V and 5 bases from J, the junction kept 15 bases outside the gene matches. In germline, CDR1 is SGHAT, CDR2 FQNNGV. DNA of the CDR3: TGTGCCAGCAGCGGAAAAGGGGGCGTCGAATCTTATCAGCCCCAGCATTTT. Its protein is CASSGKGGVESYQPQHF.

This clone was counted only a few times. This chain connects TRBV2 to TRBJ2-3, with 14 bases that match TRBD2. The junction had 8 bases not matched to a gene; V was cut back by 5 bases and J by 1 base. The CDR3 has 18 residues. The germline V gene encodes CDR1 SNHLY and CDR2 FYNNEI. CDR3 bases: TGTGCCAGCAGTCCCCCACCGGGACTAGCGGGGGGCACAGATACGCAGTATTTT. It is translated as CASSPPPGLAGGTDTQYF.

This clone was observed a single time. The chain is built from TRBV5-6 and TRBJ1-5, with a possible D match to TRBD1 (5 bases). This CDR3 region has 15 residues. Germline V gene lookup returns CDR1 SGHDT and CDR2 YYEEEE. The V gene lost 4 bases and the J gene lost 0 bases, with 11 bases spanning the gap. The DNA of the CDR3 is TGTGCCAGCAGCAACTGGGGGATTAGCAATCAGCCCCAGCATTTT. It translates to CASSNWGISNQPQHF.

The V call is TRBV18, the J call TRBJ1-4, with 10 bases fitting TRBD1. J gave up 8 bases and V 3 bases, and 3 bases lay outside the gene matches. Germline assignment: CDR1 KGHSH and CDR2 LQKENI. This CDR3 has 14 amino acids. As DNA, the CDR3 is TGTGCCAGCTCACCCCGGGACAGGGGAGAAAAACTGTTTTTT. Its translation is CASSPRDRGEKLFF.

J is TRBJ2-1 and V is TRBV4-1; 7 nucleotides match TRBD2. V shed 4 bases, J shed 3 bases, and the junction held 0 bases outside the gene matches. Germline V gene data show CDR1 as MGHRA and CDR2 as YSYEKL. The CDR3 contains 13 residues. This chain's CDR3 is CASSRDYYNEQFF. As DNA, the CDR3 is TGCGCCAGCAGCCGGGACTACTACAATGAGCAGTTCTTC.

The rearrangement uses TRBV7-9 and TRBJ1-4, with a tentative D call TRBD1 (6 bases). The CDR3 has 17 amino acids. The germline V and J ends were trimmed by 5 bases and 0 bases, with 16 bases remaining between them. Germline loops: CDR1 SEHNR, CDR2 FQNEAQ (reference sequence). CDR3: CASSPWGQAATNEKLFF. The CDR3 nucleotides are TGTGCCAGCAGCCCCTGGGGGCAGGCCGCAACTAATGAAAAACTGTTTTTT.

This clone turned up a few times. The chain couples TRBV6-1 to TRBJ2-7, with 8 bases that match TRBD2. The V gene end was trimmed by 7 bases and the J gene end by 4 bases; junction bases not matched to a gene: 6. Looked up from germline, CDR1 is MNHNS and CDR2 is SASEGT. The CDR3 extends over 13 amino acids. The CDR3 here is CASISGGRYEQYF. The CDR3 coding sequence is TGTGCCAGCATCTCGGGAGGGAGATACGAGCAGTACTTC.

The chain employs TRBV19 and TRBJ1-4, with TRBD1 identical over 8 bases. CDR1 and CDR2 from the germline V gene are LNHDA and SQIVND (reference sequence). Trimming cost V 5 bases and J 8 bases; bases outside gene matches: 7. CDR3 length equals 14 residues. CDR3: CASSRMDREEKLFF. CDR3 nucleotides: TGTGCCAGTAGTCGGATGGACAGGGAGGAAAAACTGTTTTTT.

This chain joins TRBV6-5 and TRBJ2-7, with D uncertain. The CDR3 runs to 12 residues. V was shortened by 6 bases and J by 0 bases, with 6 bases between the two germline ends. Per the germline V gene, CDR1 is MNHEY and CDR2 is SVGAGI. The CDR3 here is CASRGGSYEQYF. As DNA, the CDR3 is TGTGCCAGCAGGGGCGGCTCCTACGAGCAGTACTTC.

This rearrangement joins TRBV18 to TRBJ2-7; 10 nucleotides agree with TRBD1. The CDR3 contains 15 residues. With V trimmed by 2 bases and J by 6 bases, 7 bases remained unmatched. CDR1 is KGHSH and CDR2 is LQKENI in the germline V gene. The DNA for the CDR3 is TGTGCCAGCTCACCAGCGGGGACAGGGGTTCCCGAGCAGTACTTC. Its protein product is CASSPAGTGVPEQYF.

The chain is built from TRBV25-1 and TRBJ2-3; 8 bases are a match to TRBD2. CDR1 and CDR2 (germline): MGHDK, SYGVNS. V gave up 0 bases and J gave up 4 bases; unmatched junction bases: 9. The CDR3 has 17 amino acids. As DNA, the CDR3 is TGTGCCAGCAGTGAATACTCCTCAGCGGGAGATGCAGATACGCAGTATTTT. Encoded protein: CASSEYSSAGDADTQYF. The full variable domain, rest sourced from reference TRBV25-1 and TRBJ2-3, is EADIYQTPRYLVIGTGKKITLECSQTMGHDKMYWYQQDPGMELHLIHYSYGVNSTEKGDLSSESTVSRIRTEHFPLTLESARPSHTSQYLCASSEYSSAGDADTQYFGPGTRLTVL.

The gene calls are TRBV28 and TRBJ1-3; D might be TRBD1 (5 bases). Germline lookup yields CDR1 MDHEN and CDR2 SYDVKM. The CDR3 is made up of 14 amino acids. Trimming cost V 7 bases and J 0 bases, with 10 bases left between them. CDR3 bases: TGTGCCAGCATCCCGACAGCCTCTGGAAACACCATATATTTT. It codes for CASIPTASGNTIYF.

The chain employs TRBV2 and TRBJ1-2, with D uncertain. Germline V gives CDR1 SNHLY, CDR2 FYNNEI. The CDR3 extends over 15 amino acids. V shed 6 bases and J shed 2 bases, with 16 bases lying between them. CDR3: CASSQAKGSNYGYTF. DNA for the CDR3: TGTGCCAGCAGCCAAGCAAAGGGCTCAAACTATGGCTACACCTTC.

This chain links TRBV11-2 with TRBJ1-1; 11 nucleotides align to TRBD1. The J segment lost 0 bases and the V segment lost 6 bases, leaving 12 bases of the junction unmatched. CDR1 SGHAT and CDR2 FQNNGV come from the germline V gene. This CDR3 spans 18 amino acids. CDR3 protein: CASRHIGGQGVLNTEAFF. CDR3 nucleotide sequence: TGTGCCAGCAGACACATCGGGGGACAGGGGGTTTTGAACACTGAAGCTTTCTTT.

The J gene is TRBJ2-7, the V gene TRBV5-6; D call uncertain. The CDR3 is made up of 14 amino acids. CDR1 SGHDT and CDR2 YYEEEE come from the germline V gene. Trimming pared 0 bases from V and 3 bases from J, leaving 10 bases between. CDR3 bases: TGTGCCAGCAGCTTGGAATCCTCTTACTACGAGCAGTACTTC. This codes for CASSLESSYYEQYF. The full variable domain, rest sourced from reference TRBV5-6 and TRBJ2-7, is DAGVTQSPTHLIKTRGQQVTLRCSPKSGHDTVSWYQQALGQGPQFIFQYYEEEERQRGNFPDRFSGHQFPNYSSELNVNALLLGDSALYLCASSLESSYYEQYFGPGTRLTVT.

The J gene is TRBJ2-3, the V gene TRBV7-9; TRBD1 matches at 8 bases. The V gene end was trimmed by 5 bases and the J gene end by 0 bases; junction bases not matched to a gene: 7. The CDR3 has 16 amino acids. Germline V gives CDR1 SEHNR, CDR2 FQNEAQ (reference sequence). The DNA for the CDR3 is TGTGCCAGCAGCGAGGGACAGGTTACTAGCACAGATACGCAGTATTTT. This gives the protein CASSEGQVTSTDTQYF.

The chain carries TRBV9 and TRBJ2-1; 9 bases are a match to TRBD1. Germline assignment: CDR1 SGDLS and CDR2 YYNGEE. The CDR3 consists of 15 residues. V was pared by 0 bases and J by 8 bases, with 6 bases of the junction left unmatched. CDR3 amino acids: CASSVAPGQGHEQFF. In DNA, the CDR3 is TGTGCCAGCAGCGTAGCTCCGGGACAGGGCCATGAGCAGTTCTTC.

The chain joins TRBV6-1 to TRBJ1-1, with 10 bases fitting TRBD1. V dropped 6 bases and J dropped 6; count of bases not matched to a gene: 7. This CDR3 is built from 14 residues. CDR1 and CDR2 (germline): MNHNS, SASEGT. CDR3 loop: CASRLSGTGAEAFF. The CDR3 DNA is TGTGCCAGCAGGTTGTCGGGGACAGGGGCTGAAGCTTTCTTT.

This rearrangement joins TRBV30 to TRBJ1-3; the D is unclear. The CDR3 spans 12 residues. The germline V gene has CDR1 GTSNPN and CDR2 SVGIG (reference sequence). V was cut by 5 bases and J by 4 bases, with 9 bases left in between. The CDR3 DNA sequence: TGTGCCTGGGAACCCCCCGGAAACACCATATATTTT. It yields the protein CAWEPPGNTIYF.

This chain connects TRBV11-3 to TRBJ2-2; 9 positions match TRBD2. Germline CDR1 and CDR2: SGHNT and YENEEA. J was trimmed by 7 bases and V by 3 bases; bases with no gene match: 6. CDR3 length equals 15 residues. The CDR3 is CASSFSGTSSGELFF. The CDR3 DNA sequence: TGTGCCAGCAGCTTTTCCGGGACTAGCAGCGGGGAGCTGTTTTTT.

The chain recombines TRBV7-6 with TRBJ2-1; 16 nucleotides agree with TRBD2. Germline CDR1 SGHVS, CDR2 FNYEAQ. V lost 2 bases, J lost 4 bases, and 11 bases stayed unmatched. The CDR3 contains 20 residues. The CDR3 loop is CASSLIWEQGLAGGYNEQFF. CDR3 bases: TGTGCCAGCAGCTTAATCTGGGAGCAGGGACTAGCGGGAGGGTACAATGAGCAGTTCTTC.